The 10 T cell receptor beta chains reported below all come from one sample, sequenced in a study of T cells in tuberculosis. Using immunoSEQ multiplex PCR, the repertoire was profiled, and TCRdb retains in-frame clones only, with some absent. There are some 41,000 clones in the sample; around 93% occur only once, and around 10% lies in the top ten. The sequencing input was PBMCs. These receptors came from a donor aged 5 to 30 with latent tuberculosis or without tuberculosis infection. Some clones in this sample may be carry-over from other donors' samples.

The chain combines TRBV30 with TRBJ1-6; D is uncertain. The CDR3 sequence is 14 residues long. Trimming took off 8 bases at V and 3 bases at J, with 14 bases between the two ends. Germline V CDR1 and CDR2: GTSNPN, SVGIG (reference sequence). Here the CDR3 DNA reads TGTGCCGGAGGCCGAGACAACTATAATTCACCCCTCCACTTT. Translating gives CAGGRDNYNSPLHF.

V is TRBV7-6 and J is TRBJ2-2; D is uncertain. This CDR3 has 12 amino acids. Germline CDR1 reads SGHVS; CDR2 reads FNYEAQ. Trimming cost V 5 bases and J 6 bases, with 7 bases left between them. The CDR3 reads CASSPKAGELFF. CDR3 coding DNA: TGTGCCAGCAGCCCTAAAGCCGGGGAGCTGTTTTTT. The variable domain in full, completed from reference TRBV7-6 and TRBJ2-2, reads GAGVSQSPRYKVTKRGQDVALRCDPISGHVSLYWYRQALGQGPEFLTYFNYEAQQDKSGLPNDRFSAERPEGSISTLTIQRTEQRDSAMYRCASSPKAGELFFGEGSRLTVL.

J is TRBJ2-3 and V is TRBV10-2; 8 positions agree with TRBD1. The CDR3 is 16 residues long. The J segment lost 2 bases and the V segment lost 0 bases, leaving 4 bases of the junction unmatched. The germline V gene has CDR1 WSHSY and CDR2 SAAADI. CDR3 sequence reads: CASSESQGANTDTQYF. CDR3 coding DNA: TGCGCCAGCAGTGAGTCCCAGGGGGCAAACACAGATACGCAGTATTTT.

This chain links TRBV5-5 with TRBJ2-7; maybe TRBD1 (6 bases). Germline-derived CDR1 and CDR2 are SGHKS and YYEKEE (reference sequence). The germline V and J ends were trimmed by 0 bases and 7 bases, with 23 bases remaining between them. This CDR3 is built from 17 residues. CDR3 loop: CASSLVLSGRTAFEQYV. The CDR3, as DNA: TGTGCCAGCAGCTTGGTACTCAGTGGACGGACAGCCTTTGAGCAGTACGTC.

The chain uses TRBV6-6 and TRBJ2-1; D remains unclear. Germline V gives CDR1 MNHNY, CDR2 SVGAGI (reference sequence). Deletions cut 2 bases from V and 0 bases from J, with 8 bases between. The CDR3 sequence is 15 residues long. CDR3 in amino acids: CASSYVRGSYNEQFF. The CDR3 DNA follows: TGTGCCAGCAGTTACGTGCGCGGCTCCTACAATGAGCAGTTCTTC.

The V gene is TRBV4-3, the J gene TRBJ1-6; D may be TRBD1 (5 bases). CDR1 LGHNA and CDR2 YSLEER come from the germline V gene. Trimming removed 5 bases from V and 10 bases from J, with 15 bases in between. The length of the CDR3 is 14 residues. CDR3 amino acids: CASSTGFEGSPLHF. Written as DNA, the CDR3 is TGCGCCAGCAGCACAGGATTCGAAGGCTCACCCCTCCACTTT.

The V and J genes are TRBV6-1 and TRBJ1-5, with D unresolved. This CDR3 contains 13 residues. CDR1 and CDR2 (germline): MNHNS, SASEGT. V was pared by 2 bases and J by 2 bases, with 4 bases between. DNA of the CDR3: TGTGCCAGCAGTGAAACGGGCAATCAGCCCCAGCATTTT. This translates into CASSETGNQPQHF.

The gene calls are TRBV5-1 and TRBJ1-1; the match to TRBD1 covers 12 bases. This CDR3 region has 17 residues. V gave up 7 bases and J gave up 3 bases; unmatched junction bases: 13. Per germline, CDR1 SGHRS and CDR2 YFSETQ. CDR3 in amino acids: CASRDRGRWNQDTEAFF. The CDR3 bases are TGCGCCAGCCGGGACAGGGGGCGTTGGAATCAGGACACTGAAGCTTTCTTT.

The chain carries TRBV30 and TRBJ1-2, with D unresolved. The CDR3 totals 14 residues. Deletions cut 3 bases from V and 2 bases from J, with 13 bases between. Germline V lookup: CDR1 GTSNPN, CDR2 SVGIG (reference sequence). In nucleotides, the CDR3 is TGTGCCTGGAGGGTCCGAGGGCCAAACTATGGCTACACCTTC. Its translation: CAWRVRGPNYGYTF. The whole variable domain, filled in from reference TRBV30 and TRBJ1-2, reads SQTIHQWPATLVQPVGSPLSLECTVEGTSNPNLYWYRQAAGRGLQLLFYSVGIGQISSEVPQNLSASRPQDRQFILSSKKLLLSDSGFYLCAWRVRGPNYGYTFGSGTRLTVV.

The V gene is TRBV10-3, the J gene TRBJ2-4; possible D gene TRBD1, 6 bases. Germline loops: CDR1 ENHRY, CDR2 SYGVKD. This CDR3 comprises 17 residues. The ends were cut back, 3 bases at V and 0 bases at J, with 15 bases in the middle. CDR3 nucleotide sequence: TGTGCCATCAGTGACGCAGGGGACCTCTTAGCCAAAAACATTCAGTACTTC. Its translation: CAISDAGDLLAKNIQYF.